Below, 24 T cell receptor beta chains from the same sample are listed, as sequenced in a study of patients and donors after allogeneic stem cell transplantation (dated by TCRdb to 2020 to 2022). Preparation of the library involved RT-PCR. The sequencing machine was a NextSeq 550. Starting from the raw public reads, TCRdb applied fastp trimming at Q25, assembled clones with MiXCR and retained in-frame beta chains. Merged by CDR3 protein, the rows form single entries marked with the most common genes and DNA. The sample includes 800,000 to 1,000,000 distinct CDR3 sequences, with more than 15% observed a single time. The ten largest clones add up to 6% of the sample. The sample taken for sequencing was blood, either unsorted or a sorted T cell fraction (not recorded which). These receptors came from a human donor who was either an allogeneic HSCT recipient or a stem cell or donor lymphocyte infusion donor (not recorded which). It is not recorded whose cells these are; they may come from a transplant donor.

In this sample, this clonotype turned up a few times. This chain joins TRBV4-3 and TRBJ1-1, with D perhaps TRBD1 (5 bases). This CDR3 comprises 14 residues. Germline CDR1 and CDR2: LGHNA and YSLEER. Trimming took 4 bases from V and 5 from J, leaving 14 bases between them. DNA of the CDR3: TGCGCCAGCAGCCCACAGGTTGCGGGGACTGAAGCTTTCTTT. The encoded protein is CASSPQVAGTEAFF.

This chain uses TRBV5-1 with TRBJ1-2; a weak D match, TRBD1 (5 bases). The germline CDR1 and CDR2 sequences are SGHRS and YFSETQ. The germline V and J ends were trimmed by 1 base and 6 bases, with 16 bases remaining between them. The CDR3 has 15 amino acids. The CDR3 DNA is TGCGCCAGCAGCTTGCGCCAGGGAGGTTCGGATGGCTACACCTTC. The encoded protein is CASSLRQGGSDGYTF.

This clonotype turned up a few times. The rearrangement uses TRBV4-3 and TRBJ2-2; tentative D call: TRBD2 (7 bases). Per the germline V gene, CDR1 is LGHNA and CDR2 is YSLEER. V was cut by 0 bases and J by 6 bases, with 17 bases left in between. The CDR3 extends over 17 amino acids. The CDR3 loop is CASSQDPGGAGPGELFF. The CDR3 coding sequence is TGCGCCAGCAGCCAAGATCCGGGGGGCGCGGGTCCCGGGGAGCTGTTTTTT.

This clonotype was counted a few times. The chain joins TRBV12-3 or TRBV12-4 to TRBJ2-1; TRBD2 might be the D (7 bases). The CDR3 loop spans 12 amino acids. V was cut by 8 bases and J by 11 bases, with 16 bases left in between. The CDR3 DNA is TGTGCCAGCCGCTTGGAGGGGGGGCAGCAGTTCTTC. Its translation: CASRLEGGQQFF.

The table lists this clonotype with a few counts. CDR3 sequence (DNA): TGTGCCACCAGTGGTCCCTCCGACAACTACGAGCAGTACTTC. Amino acids: CATSGPSDNYEQYF. This chain links TRBV24-1 with TRBJ2-7; D gene uncertain. Germline CDR1 KGHDR, CDR2 SFDVKD. The CDR3 spans 14 residues. V lost 5 bases, J lost 3 bases, and 13 bases lay in between.

The CDR3 region is CSAEKGGGSYNEQFF. The CDR3 region has the DNA TGCAGTGCTGAAAAGGGGGGGGGGTCCTACAATGAGCAGTTCTTC. This chain uses TRBV20-1 with TRBJ2-1, with a weak D call TRBD2 (7 bases). CDR1 and CDR2 (germline): DFQATT, SNEGSKA (reference sequence). V was clipped by 5 bases and J by 1 base, with 15 bases between them. The CDR3 has 15 residues.

V usage is TRBV5-1 and J usage is TRBJ2-1; 11 bases line up with TRBD1. Per germline, CDR1 SGHRS and CDR2 YFSETQ. The ends lost 4 bases at V and 7 bases at J; junction bases unmatched: 10. The CDR3 length is 16 residues. DNA for the CDR3: TGCGCCAGCAGCCCGCGGACAGGGGGCGTAAGGAATGAGCAGTTCTTC. Protein sequence: CASSPRTGGVRNEQFF. Supplemented by reference TRBV5-1 and TRBJ2-1, the full variable domain reads KAGVTQTPRYLIKTRGQQVTLSCSPISGHRSVSWYQQTPGQGLQFLFEYFSETQRNKGNFPGRFSGRQFSNSRSEMNVSTLELGDSALYLCASSPRTGGVRNEQFFGPGTRLTVL.

The chain recombines TRBV5-1 with TRBJ2-2; D not certain. The CDR3 is 16 residues long. Trimming shortened V by 2 bases and J by 0 bases, and 11 bases separated the two germline ends. Germline values: CDR1 SGHRS, CDR2 YFSETQ. The CDR3 loop reads CASSFYGDANTGELFF. CDR3 coding DNA: TGCGCCAGCAGCTTTTACGGAGACGCGAACACCGGGGAGCTGTTTTTT.

The V call is TRBV18, the J call TRBJ1-3; D is possibly TRBD1 (5 bases). From germline, CDR1 is KGHSH and CDR2 LQKENI. The CDR3 runs to 18 residues. V dropped 3 bases and J dropped 0 bases, with 18 bases sitting between them. In nucleotides, the CDR3 is TGTGCCAGCTCACCGAGGCTCACAGGCTCTGTCTCTGGAAACACCATATATTTT. Translating gives CASSPRLTGSVSGNTIYF.

The genes are TRBV5-4 and TRBJ1-2, with TRBD1 identical over 7 bases. J gave up 6 bases and V 5 bases, and 13 bases lay outside the gene matches. In germline, CDR1 is SGHNT, CDR2 YYREEE (reference sequence). This CDR3 is 15 amino acids long. CDR3 residues: CASRLKGAPLDGYTF. DNA for the CDR3: TGTGCCAGCAGATTGAAGGGGGCCCCCTTGGATGGCTACACCTTC.

This clonotype has at least ten counts. V is TRBV12-3 or TRBV12-4 and J is TRBJ2-2, with D unresolved. The CDR3 length is 13 residues. Trimming took off 6 bases at V and 3 bases at J, with 8 bases between the two ends. In DNA, the CDR3 is TGTGCCAGCAGGGTAGCTGACACCGGGGAGCTGTTTTTT. The encoded protein is CASRVADTGELFF.

V and J are TRBV25-1 and TRBJ2-3, with 10 bases identical to TRBD2. Per the germline V gene, CDR1 is MGHDK and CDR2 is SYGVNS. The CDR3 runs 16 residues. Unmatched junction bases numbered 13, after V lost 6 bases and J lost 7 bases. The CDR3 region is CASRTPGSGGRNTQYF. DNA for the CDR3: TGTGCCAGCAGGACCCCGGGTAGCGGGGGGCGAAATACGCAGTATTTT.

This clonotype appeared a few times. This rearrangement joins TRBV20-1 to TRBJ1-2; D is unclear. Germline loops: CDR1 DFQATT, CDR2 SNEGSKA (reference sequence). The CDR3 consists of 14 residues. V shed 3 bases and J shed 1 base, with 12 bases lying between them. CDR3 sequence: CSASERPDNYGYTF. As DNA, the CDR3 is TGCAGTGCTAGCGAGAGGCCTGATAACTATGGCTACACCTTC.

This clonotype was counted a few times. The V call is TRBV6-5, the J call TRBJ1-1; unclear D gene. In germline, CDR1 is MNHEY, CDR2 SVGAGI. The CDR3 has 16 amino acids. Trimming shortened V by 4 bases and J by 1 base, and 16 bases separated the two germline ends. The CDR3 is CASSSTGRLGNTEAFF. In DNA, the CDR3 is TGTGCCAGCAGTTCCACGGGGAGACTAGGGAACACTGAAGCTTTCTTT.

This chain connects TRBV7-3 to TRBJ2-3; a weak D match, TRBD1 (5 bases). This CDR3 contains 15 residues. V was pared by 2 bases and J by 2 bases, with 11 bases between. Germline assignment: CDR1 SGHTA and CDR2 FQGTGA. Written as DNA, the CDR3 is TGTGCCAGCAGCTTAGGGGCTTGGTCCACAGATACGCAGTATTTT. Translation gives CASSLGAWSTDTQYF. Full variable domain (remainder filled in from reference TRBV7-3 and TRBJ2-3): GAGVSQTPSNKVTEKGKYVELRCDPISGHTALYWYRQSLGQGPEFLIYFQGTGAADDSGLPNDRFFAVRPEGSVSTLKIQRTERGDSAVYLCASSLGAWSTDTQYFGPGTRLTVL.

The CDR3 reads CASSEEAGPHGPQHF. The CDR3 bases are TGTGCCAGCAGTGAGGAAGCAGGGCCCCATGGGCCCCAGCATTTT. The chain carries TRBV2 and TRBJ1-5; a weak D match, TRBD1 (5 bases). Looked up from germline, CDR1 is SNHLY and CDR2 is FYNNEI. The CDR3 covers 15 residues. V gave up 3 bases and J gave up 9 bases, with 18 bases separating them.

The rearrangement links TRBV9 to TRBJ2-5; 11 bases are shared with TRBD2. In germline, CDR1 is SGDLS, CDR2 YYNGEE. The CDR3 spans 18 residues. The V segment lost 4 bases and the J segment 2 bases; nucleotides outside the gene matches: 13. DNA for the CDR3: TGTGCCAGCAGCAAGACCTTAAGGACTAGCGGGCCTCAAGAGACCCAGTACTTC. Translated, it gives CASSKTLRTSGPQETQYF.

Concerning this clonotype itself: A much larger clone differs from this one at a single base, so this may be a read error. The chain joins TRBV9 to TRBJ2-1; possibly TRBD1 or TRBD2 for D (5 bases each). Germline V gene sequence: CDR1 SGDLS, CDR2 YYNGEE. The CDR3 covers 12 residues. CDR3 nucleotide sequence: TGTGCCACCAGCGTAGGGGACGGGGAGCAGTTCTTC. Its protein product is CATSVGDGEQFF.

This clonotype occurred a few times. The V and J genes are TRBV7-2 and TRBJ2-4, with D uncertain. From germline, CDR1 is SGHTA and CDR2 FQGNSA. Trimming stripped 3 bases from V and 8 bases from J, with 8 bases between. CDR3 length equals 12 residues. This chain's CDR3 is CASSLARYIQYF. DNA of the CDR3: TGTGCCAGCAGCTTGGCGAGGTACATTCAGTACTTC.

This rearrangement joins TRBV12-3 or TRBV12-4 to TRBJ2-5; unclear D gene. V shed 2 bases and J shed 1 base, with 11 bases lying between them. This CDR3 spans 15 amino acids. Here the CDR3 DNA reads TGTGCCAGCAGTTTACGGTCAGGCCTCCAAGAGACCCAGTACTTC. Its protein is CASSLRSGLQETQYF.

This clonotype turned up a few times. The J gene is TRBJ1-3, the V gene TRBV6-2 or TRBV6-3; D unresolved. This CDR3 is built from 13 residues. The V gene lost 6 bases and the J gene lost 4 bases, with 10 bases spanning the gap. Germline-derived CDR1 and CDR2 are MNHEY and SVGEGT. DNA of the CDR3: TGTGCCAGCAGCGAGCACCGAGGAAACACCATATATTTT. Translation: CASSEHRGNTIYF.

This clonotype has more than one count but fewer than ten. V and J are TRBV7-2 and TRBJ1-2; TRBD1 matches at 9 bases. The germline V gene encodes CDR1 SGHTA and CDR2 FQGNSA. This CDR3 comprises 16 residues. The V and J ends lost 1 base and 5 bases, in that order; junction bases with no gene match: 8. CDR3 coding DNA: TGTGCCAGCAGCTTAGGGGGGACAGGGATTCGATATGGCTACACCTTC. As protein: CASSLGGTGIRYGYTF.

The chain employs TRBV15 and TRBJ2-7; no reliable D call. V was cut by 1 base and J by 3 bases, with 10 bases left in between. The CDR3 has 14 amino acids. The germline CDR1 and CDR2 sequences are LNHNV and YYDKDF (reference sequence). Here the CDR3 reads CATSRVGRVYEQYF. In DNA form, the CDR3 reads TGTGCCACCAGCAGAGTAGGGCGAGTCTACGAGCAGTACTTC. Using reference TRBV15 and TRBJ2-7 for the parts outside the CDR3, the full variable domain is DAMVIQNPRYQVTQFGKPVTLSCSQTLNHNVMYWYQQKSSQAPKLLFHYYDKDFNNEADTPDNFQSRRPNTSFCFLDIRSPGLGDTAMYLCATSRVGRVYEQYFGPGTRLTVT.

This clonotype was found a few times. This chain links TRBV6-1 with TRBJ1-5; 8 nucleotides align to TRBD1. The V and J ends lost 5 bases and 4 bases, in that order; junction bases with no gene match: 7. The CDR3 runs to 15 residues. Germline CDR1 is MNHNS and CDR2 is SASEGT. CDR3 DNA: TGTGCCAGCAGTCCCTGGACAGGGAGTAATCAGCCCCAGCATTTT. It yields the protein CASSPWTGSNQPQHF.